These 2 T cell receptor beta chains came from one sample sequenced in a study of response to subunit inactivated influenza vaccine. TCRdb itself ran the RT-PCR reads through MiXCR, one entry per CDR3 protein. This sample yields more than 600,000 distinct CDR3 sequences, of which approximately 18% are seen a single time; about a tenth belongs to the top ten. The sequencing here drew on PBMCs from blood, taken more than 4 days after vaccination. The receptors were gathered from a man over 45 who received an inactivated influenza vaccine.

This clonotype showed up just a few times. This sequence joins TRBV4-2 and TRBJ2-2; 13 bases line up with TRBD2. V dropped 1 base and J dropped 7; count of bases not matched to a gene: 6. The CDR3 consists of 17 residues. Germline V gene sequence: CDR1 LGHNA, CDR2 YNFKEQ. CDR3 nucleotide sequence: TGTGCCAGCAGCCAAGGGACTAGCGGGAGTGGTATCGGGGAGCTGTTTTTT. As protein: CASSQGTSGSGIGELFF.

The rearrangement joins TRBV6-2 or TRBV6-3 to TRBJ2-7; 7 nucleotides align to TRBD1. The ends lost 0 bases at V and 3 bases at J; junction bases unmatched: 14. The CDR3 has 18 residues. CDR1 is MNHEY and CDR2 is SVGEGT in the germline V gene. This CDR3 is CASSYSPNRDRIYYEQYF. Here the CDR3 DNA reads TGTGCCAGCAGTTACTCACCGAATAGGGACAGAATATACTACGAGCAGTACTTC.